What follows is one T cell receptor (beta chain) and its context. What it binds is unknown. These data belong to a study of cytomegalovirus exposure and HLA in healthy donors. Study-level results: With high specificity and sensitivity, the classifier reportedly diagnosed cytomegalovirus status. Cytomegalovirus-associated status was assigned to roughly 160 TCR beta chains.

The donors were part of the approximately 120-subject validation cohort, which stood apart from the roughly 700-subject first cohort. Only in-frame clones appear in the TCRdb table, and some are missing; sequencing was by immunoSEQ multiplex PCR. Found here are fewer than 200,000 clones, 75% to 95% of them singletons; the top ten hold 3% to 3.5%. This clonotype was sampled from a woman in her late teens or twenties in good health and CMV-seropositive. The material sequenced was PBMCs.

In DNA, the CDR3 is TGTGCCAGCTCACTCCCCGGGACGGGGGCCTACGAGCAGTACTTC. Translated, it gives CASSLPGTGAYEQYF. The chain carries TRBV18 and TRBJ2-7, with D possibly being TRBD2 (6 bases). The V end was cut by 4 bases, the J end by 2 bases, with 15 bases between. The CDR3 is 15 amino acids. From germline, CDR1 is KGHSH and CDR2 LQKENI.